Shown below are 23 T cell receptor beta chains from a single sample sequenced in a study of T cell responses to AZD1222 COVID-19 vaccine. The data were produced by immunoSEQ multiplex PCR, yet TCRdb's version contains in-frame clones alone and is incomplete. The sample lists tens of thousands of clones; roughly 80% were seen once. The source material was peripheral blood, sampled 28 days after the second AZD1222 dose. The receptors stem from an adult who received the AZD1222 COVID-19 vaccine.

V and J are TRBV7-8 and TRBJ2-1; 7 bases align to TRBD2. The CDR3 is 16 residues long. The trim removed 3 bases at V and 0 bases at J, leaving 5 bases unmatched. Germline V gives CDR1 SGHVS, CDR2 FQNEAQ. CDR3 residues: CASSFTSASSYNEQFF. CDR3 in DNA: TGTGCCAGCAGCTTCACTAGCGCGAGCTCCTACAATGAGCAGTTCTTC.

This chain uses TRBV7-8 with TRBJ2-7; possible D gene TRBD1, 6 bases. The germline CDR1 and CDR2 sequences are SGHVS and FQNEAQ. The V end was cut by 1 base, the J end by 6 bases, with 13 bases between. The CDR3 is 14 residues long. The CDR3 coding sequence is TGTGCCAGCAGCTTAGTTTCAGTAGGGGGCGAGCAGTACTTC. Translation: CASSLVSVGGEQYF.

The V gene is TRBV18, the J gene TRBJ2-7; D is unclear. The V end lost 0 bases, the J end lost 2 bases, and 8 bases lay between the germline ends. The CDR3 covers 14 residues. Germline V lookup: CDR1 KGHSH, CDR2 LQKENI. Here the CDR3 reads CASSPPAEPYEQYV. DNA for the CDR3: TGTGCCAGCTCACCACCCGCGGAACCCTACGAGCAGTACGTC.

The gene calls are TRBV12-5 and TRBJ1-1, with D maybe TRBD1 (5 bases). V was shortened by 10 bases and J by 0 bases, with 12 bases between the two germline ends. CDR1 is LGHNT and CDR2 is FRNRAP in the germline V gene. This CDR3 spans 13 amino acids. CDR3 residues: CATSGGMNTEAFF. The CDR3 bases are TGTGCTACCTCCGGGGGAATGAACACTGAAGCTTTCTTT.

The CDR3 protein is CASSFSPGQGKNIQYF. Written as DNA, the CDR3 is TGTGCCAGCAGCTTCTCCCCTGGACAGGGAAAAAACATTCAGTACTTC. V usage is TRBV7-2 and J usage is TRBJ2-4; 8 bases are a match to TRBD1. V shed 3 bases, J shed 4 bases, and the junction held 8 bases outside the gene matches. CDR3 length equals 16 residues. From germline, CDR1 is SGHTA and CDR2 FQGNSA.

The chain has TRBV18 and TRBJ1-1, with a possible D match to TRBD1 (6 bases). V was clipped by 0 bases and J by 5 bases, with 13 bases between them. This CDR3 spans 15 amino acids. Germline V CDR1 and CDR2: KGHSH, LQKENI. This CDR3 reads CASSPPVGGLTEAFF. DNA for the CDR3: TGTGCCAGCTCACCACCTGTGGGGGGGCTTACTGAAGCTTTCTTT.

The chain combines TRBV4-1 with TRBJ2-7, with 9 bases lining up with TRBD1. The V and J ends lost 1 base and 3 bases, in that order; junction bases with no gene match: 16. Germline V lookup: CDR1 MGHRA, CDR2 YSYEKL. CDR3 size: 19 residues. The CDR3 sequence: CASSQGFGDRDRDLYEQYF. The CDR3 DNA reads as TGCGCCAGCAGCCAAGGATTTGGGGACCGGGACAGGGATCTCTACGAGCAGTACTTC.

The gene calls are TRBV7-3 and TRBJ2-5; no firm D call. This CDR3 is built from 12 residues. The germline V and J ends were trimmed by 2 bases and 1 base, with 2 bases remaining between them. Germline V gene sequence: CDR1 SGHTA, CDR2 FQGTGA. This chain's CDR3 is CASSLGQETQYF. As DNA, the CDR3 is TGTGCCAGCAGCTTAGGCCAAGAGACCCAGTACTTC.

The chain links TRBV5-1 to TRBJ1-6; D remains unclear. The V gene lost 0 bases and the J gene lost 8 bases, with 9 bases spanning the gap. The CDR3 runs 14 residues. Germline-derived CDR1 and CDR2 are SGHRS and YFSETQ. CDR3 protein: CASSLVGWDSPLHF. CDR3 DNA: TGCGCCAGCAGCTTGGTCGGATGGGATTCACCCCTCCACTTT.

The chain employs TRBV10-3 and TRBJ2-3, with D perhaps TRBD1 (5 bases). Germline CDR1 reads ENHRY; CDR2 reads SYGVKD. The CDR3 is made up of 16 amino acids. Trimming took off 0 bases at V and 0 bases at J, with 10 bases between the two ends. In DNA, the CDR3 is TGTGCCATCAGTGAGTCGCCAGGGATAAGCACAGATACGCAGTATTTT. Protein: CAISESPGISTDTQYF.

This clone was found a few times. This sample includes further DNA sequences coding for the same CDR3. This sequence joins TRBV5-1 and TRBJ1-5, with D perhaps matching TRBD1 (5 bases). V lost 0 bases, J lost 4 bases, and 5 bases lay in between. The length of the CDR3 is 13 residues. Germline CDR1 is SGHRS and CDR2 is YFSETQ. In DNA, the CDR3 is TGCGCCAGCAGCTTGGGACAGAATCAGCCCCAGCATTTT. It encodes CASSLGQNQPQHF.

The chain has TRBV10-3 and TRBJ2-1, with 12 nucleotides matching TRBD1. The CDR3 is made up of 18 amino acids. Germline V gene sequence: CDR1 ENHRY, CDR2 SYGVKD. V was clipped by 5 bases and J by 2 bases; unmatched bases: 10. CDR3 sequence reads: CAISTGTGGGIPYNEQFF. The CDR3 nucleotides read TGTGCCATCAGTACCGGGACAGGGGGCGGGATCCCCTACAATGAGCAGTTCTTC.

The chain carries TRBV4-1 and TRBJ1-1, with D maybe TRBD1 (5 bases). Trimming removed 1 base from V and 1 base from J, with 13 bases in between. The CDR3 has 16 amino acids. Germline V gene data show CDR1 as MGHRA and CDR2 as YSYEKL. CDR3 sequence: CASSQAAGRTNTEAFF. CDR3 nucleotides: TGCGCCAGCAGCCAAGCCGCGGGACGGACGAACACTGAAGCTTTCTTT.

This chain links TRBV19 with TRBJ2-7; D unresolved. Germline CDR1 is LNHDA and CDR2 is SQIVND (reference sequence). The CDR3 is 14 residues long. Trimming shortened V by 5 bases and J by 3 bases, and 14 bases separated the two germline ends. The CDR3 region has the DNA TGTGCCAGTAGTGCCCGAGACGGTCTCTACGAGCAGTACTTC. This translates into CASSARDGLYEQYF.

The V gene is TRBV19, the J gene TRBJ1-5; 10 bases are a match to TRBD1. The germline gives CDR1 LNHDA, CDR2 SQIVND (reference sequence). CDR3 size: 15 residues. V lost 5 bases, J lost 4 bases, and 5 bases stayed unmatched. This CDR3 is CASSVPGQGNQPQHF. CDR3 in DNA: TGTGCCAGTAGTGTCCCGGGACAGGGGAATCAGCCCCAGCATTTT.

The chain uses TRBV7-8 and TRBJ1-1; D is undetermined. Per the germline V gene, CDR1 is SGHVS and CDR2 is FQNEAQ. V was clipped by 2 bases and J by 1 base, with 17 bases between them. The CDR3 contains 17 residues. CDR3 sequence reads: CASSLFRLGHKNTEAFF. The CDR3 nucleotides read TGTGCCAGCAGCTTATTCAGATTAGGTCACAAGAACACTGAAGCTTTCTTT.

J is TRBJ2-4 and V is TRBV19; tentative D call: TRBD1 (6 bases). The CDR3 has 17 amino acids. The V end lost 3 bases, the J end lost 1 base, and 16 bases lay between the germline ends. Per germline, CDR1 LNHDA and CDR2 SQIVND (reference sequence). The CDR3 DNA reads TGTGCCAGTAGTATGGGGCCAATCGACAGGGCCAAAAACATTCAGTACTTC. It translates to CASSMGPIDRAKNIQYF.

The J gene is TRBJ2-5, the V gene TRBV11-2, with D uncertain. From germline, CDR1 is SGHAT and CDR2 FQNNGV. This CDR3 comprises 12 residues. Deletions cut 0 bases from V and 5 bases from J, with 4 bases between. The CDR3 coding sequence is TGTGCCAGCAGCTTAGACGATGAGACCCAGTACTTC. This gives the protein CASSLDDETQYF.

This clone was seen only once. V gene TRBV5-1 combines with J gene TRBJ2-5; 8 bases map to TRBD1. From germline, CDR1 is SGHRS and CDR2 YFSETQ. Trimming cost V 5 bases and J 5 bases; bases outside gene matches: 8. CDR3 length equals 14 residues. The CDR3 is CASSYGQGRETQYF. For the CDR3, the DNA is TGCGCCAGCAGTTACGGACAGGGACGGGAGACCCAGTACTTC.

The V and J genes are TRBV6-5 and TRBJ2-3, with TRBD2 matching 12 bases. The CDR3 is 15 residues long. Losses at the gene ends were 5 bases for V and 4 bases for J; bases not matched to a gene: 4. Germline CDR1 MNHEY, CDR2 SVGAGI. CDR3 region: CASSPGLAGPDTQYF. In DNA, the CDR3 is TGTGCCAGCAGTCCTGGACTAGCGGGACCAGATACGCAGTATTTT.

The table lists this clone with a few counts. This sequence joins TRBV5-4 and TRBJ2-1; possibly TRBD1 for D (6 bases). The germline gives CDR1 SGHNT, CDR2 YYREEE (reference sequence). V was pared by 4 bases and J by 9 bases, with 17 bases between. This CDR3 is built from 14 residues. This CDR3 reads CASSPRGGGGEQFF. The DNA for the CDR3 is TGTGCCAGCAGCCCCAGGGGCGGAGGCGGTGAGCAGTTCTTC.

The chain uses TRBV10-1 and TRBJ1-4, with D possibly being TRBD1 (5 bases). V was clipped by 6 bases and J by 10 bases, with 21 bases between them. The CDR3 extends over 15 amino acids. Germline V CDR1 and CDR2: WNHNN, SYGVQD (reference sequence). This chain's CDR3 is CASSPGTVKSGKLFF. In DNA, the CDR3 is TGCGCCAGCAGCCCCGGGACGGTCAAAAGTGGAAAACTGTTTTTT.

The CDR3 DNA follows: TGTGCCAGCAGCCACGGGACTAGCGGAATCTACGAGCAGTACTTC. Translating it yields CASSHGTSGIYEQYF. This chain links TRBV5-4 with TRBJ2-7; TRBD2 agrees at 11 bases. The V and J ends lost 4 bases and 3 bases, in that order; junction bases with no gene match: 6. Germline V CDR1 and CDR2: SGHNT, YYREEE (reference sequence). The CDR3 is 15 residues long.